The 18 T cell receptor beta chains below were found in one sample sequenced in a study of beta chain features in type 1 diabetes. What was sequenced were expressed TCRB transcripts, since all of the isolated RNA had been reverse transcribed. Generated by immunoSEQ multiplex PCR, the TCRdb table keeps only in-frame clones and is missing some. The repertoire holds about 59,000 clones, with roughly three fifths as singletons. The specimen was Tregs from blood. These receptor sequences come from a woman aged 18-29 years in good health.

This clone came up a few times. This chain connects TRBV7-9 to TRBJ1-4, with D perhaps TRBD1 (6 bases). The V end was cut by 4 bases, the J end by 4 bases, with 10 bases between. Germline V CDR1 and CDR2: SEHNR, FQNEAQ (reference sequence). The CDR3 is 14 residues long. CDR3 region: CASSSGTSNEKLFF. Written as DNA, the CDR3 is TGTGCCAGCAGCTCGGGGACAAGTAATGAAAAACTGTTTTTT.

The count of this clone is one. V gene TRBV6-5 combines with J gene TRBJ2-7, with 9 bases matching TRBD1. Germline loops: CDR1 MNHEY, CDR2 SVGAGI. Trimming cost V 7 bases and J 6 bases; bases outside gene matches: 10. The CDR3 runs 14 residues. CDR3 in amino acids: CASTKDRGRGEQYF. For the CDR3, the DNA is TGTGCCAGCACGAAGGACAGGGGAAGGGGCGAGCAGTACTTC.

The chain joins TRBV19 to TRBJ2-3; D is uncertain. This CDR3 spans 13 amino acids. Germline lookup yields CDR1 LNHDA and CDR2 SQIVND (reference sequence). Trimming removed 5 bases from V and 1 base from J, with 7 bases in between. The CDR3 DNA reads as TGTGCCAGTAGTCAGCAGGGCACAGATACGCAGTATTTT. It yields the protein CASSQQGTDTQYF.

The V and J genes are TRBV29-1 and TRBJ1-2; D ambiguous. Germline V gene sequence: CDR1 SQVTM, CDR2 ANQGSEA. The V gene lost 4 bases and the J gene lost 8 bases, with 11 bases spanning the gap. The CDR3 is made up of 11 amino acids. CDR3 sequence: CSVAVASGYTF. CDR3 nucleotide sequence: TGCAGCGTTGCGGTTGCGAGCGGCTACACCTTC.

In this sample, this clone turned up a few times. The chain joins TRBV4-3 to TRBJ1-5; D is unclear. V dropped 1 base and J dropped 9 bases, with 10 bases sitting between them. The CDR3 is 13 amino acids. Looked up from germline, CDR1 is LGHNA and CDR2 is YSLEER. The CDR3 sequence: CASSQAVDGPQHF. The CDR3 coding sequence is TGCGCCAGCAGCCAAGCAGTCGATGGGCCCCAGCATTTT.

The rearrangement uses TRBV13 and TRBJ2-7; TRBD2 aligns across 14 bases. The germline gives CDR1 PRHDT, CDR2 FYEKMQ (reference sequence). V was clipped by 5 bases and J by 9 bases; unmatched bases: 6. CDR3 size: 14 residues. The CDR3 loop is CASSVGTSGSAQYF. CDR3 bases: TGTGCCAGCAGCGTCGGGACTAGCGGGAGTGCGCAGTACTTC.

The chain's CDR3 is CASSWDRASYEQYF. CDR3 coding DNA: TGTGCCAGCAGTTGGGACAGGGCGTCCTACGAGCAGTACTTC. The chain combines TRBV6-6 with TRBJ2-7, with 9 bases aligning to TRBD1. The V gene's germline CDR1 is MNHNY and CDR2 SVGAGI (reference sequence). The CDR3 consists of 14 residues. Trimming took 4 bases from V and 1 from J; bases not matched to a gene: 2.

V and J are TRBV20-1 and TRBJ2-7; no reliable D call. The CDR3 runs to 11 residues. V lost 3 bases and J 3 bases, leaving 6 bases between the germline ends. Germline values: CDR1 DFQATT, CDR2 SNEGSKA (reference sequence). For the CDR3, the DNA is TGCAGTGCTAGCAGGTTCTACGAGCAGTACTTC. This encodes CSASRFYEQYF.

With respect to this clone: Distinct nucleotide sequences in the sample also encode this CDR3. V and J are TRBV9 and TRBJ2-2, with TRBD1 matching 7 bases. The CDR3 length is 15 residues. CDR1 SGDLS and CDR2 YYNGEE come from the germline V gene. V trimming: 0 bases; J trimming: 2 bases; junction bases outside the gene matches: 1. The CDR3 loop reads CASSVGGGNTGELFF. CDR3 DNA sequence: TGTGCCAGCAGCGTAGGAGGGGGCAACACCGGGGAGCTGTTTTTT.

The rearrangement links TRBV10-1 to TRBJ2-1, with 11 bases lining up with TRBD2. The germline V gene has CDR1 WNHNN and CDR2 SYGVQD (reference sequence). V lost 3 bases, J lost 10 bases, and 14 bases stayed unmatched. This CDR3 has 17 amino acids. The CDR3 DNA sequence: TGCGCCAGCAGTGACTCCCCGCTAGCGGGAGGACTTGGAGAGCAGTTCTTC. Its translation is CASSDSPLAGGLGEQFF.

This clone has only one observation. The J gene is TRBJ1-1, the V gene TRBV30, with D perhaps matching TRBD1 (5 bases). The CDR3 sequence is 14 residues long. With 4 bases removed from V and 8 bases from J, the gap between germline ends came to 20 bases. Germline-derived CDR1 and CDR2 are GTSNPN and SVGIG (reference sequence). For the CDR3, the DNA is TGTGCCTGGACAAGCTGGAGTGGGCGGGACGAAGCTTTCTTT. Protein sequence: CAWTSWSGRDEAFF.

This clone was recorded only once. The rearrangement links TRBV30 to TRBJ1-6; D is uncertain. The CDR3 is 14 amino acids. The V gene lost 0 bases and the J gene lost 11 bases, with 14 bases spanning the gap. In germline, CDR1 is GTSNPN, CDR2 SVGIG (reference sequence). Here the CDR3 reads CAWSVTGLSPPLHF. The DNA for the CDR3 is TGTGCCTGGAGTGTAACGGGGTTATCTCCACCCCTCCACTTT.

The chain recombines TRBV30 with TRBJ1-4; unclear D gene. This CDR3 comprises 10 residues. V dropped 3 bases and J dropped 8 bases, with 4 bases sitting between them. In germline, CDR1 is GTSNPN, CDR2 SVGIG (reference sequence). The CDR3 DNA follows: TGTGCCTGGAGATCAGAAAAACTGTTTTTT. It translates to CAWRSEKLFF.

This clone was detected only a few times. The CDR3 nucleotides are TGTGCCAGCAGCCTCGACAGGGGGTCCTACAATGAGCAGTTCTTC. Its protein product is CASSLDRGSYNEQFF. The chain links TRBV7-2 to TRBJ2-1, with 9 bases aligning to TRBD1. The CDR3 consists of 15 residues. Trimming at V came to 5 bases and at J to 1 base, leaving 3 bases not matched to a gene. Germline loops: CDR1 SGHTA, CDR2 FQGNSA.

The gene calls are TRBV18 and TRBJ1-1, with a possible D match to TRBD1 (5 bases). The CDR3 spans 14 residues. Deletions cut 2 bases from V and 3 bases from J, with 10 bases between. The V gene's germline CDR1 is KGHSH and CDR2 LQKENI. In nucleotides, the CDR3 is TGTGCCAGCTCACCAAATCGGGGGGACACTGAAGCTTTCTTT. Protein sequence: CASSPNRGDTEAFF.

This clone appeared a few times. CDR3 residues: CASSVRRETQYF. CDR3 nucleotide sequence: TGTGCCAGCAGTGTTCGTCGAGAGACCCAGTACTTC. The chain joins TRBV2 to TRBJ2-5, with D unresolved. V dropped 4 bases and J dropped 4 bases, with 7 bases sitting between them. CDR3 length: 12 residues. Germline CDR1 SNHLY, CDR2 FYNNEI.

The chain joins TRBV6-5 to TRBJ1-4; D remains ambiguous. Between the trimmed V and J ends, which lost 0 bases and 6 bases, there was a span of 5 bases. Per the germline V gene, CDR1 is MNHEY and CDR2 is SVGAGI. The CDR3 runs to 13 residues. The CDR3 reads CASSYSRDEKLFF. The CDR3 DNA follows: TGTGCCAGCAGTTACTCTCGGGATGAAAAACTGTTTTTT.

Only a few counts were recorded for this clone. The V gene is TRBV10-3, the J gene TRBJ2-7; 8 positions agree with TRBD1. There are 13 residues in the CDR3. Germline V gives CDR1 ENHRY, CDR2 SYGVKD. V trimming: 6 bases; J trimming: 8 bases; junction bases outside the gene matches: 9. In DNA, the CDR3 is TGTGCCATCAGGCCCAGCGGACAGGGACAGCAGTACTTC. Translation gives CAIRPSGQGQQYF.